The present entry profiles one T cell receptor beta chain with its context. Its specificity is not known. Each donor had approximately 10 milliliters of peripheral blood drawn. Next came a second PCR, run for about 6 to 11 cycles, which used a sample-barcoded 5' primer along with a J-beta primer mix. Each of the cDNA molecules was tagged by a template-switch adaptor with 12 random nucleotides. TCRdb ran MiXCR on the 5' RACE reads and lists one entry per CDR3 protein. The data show about 800,000 distinct CDR3 sequences, roughly 50% seen once. The data originate from a study of blood T cells in healthy people across ages. Whole-study findings and limits: With age, beta diversity per million T cells declined roughly linearly, significantly by 40.

The V gene's germline CDR1 is SEHNR and CDR2 FQNEAQ (reference sequence). The CDR3 has 14 residues. Trimming shortened V by 0 bases and J by 6 bases, and 11 bases separated the two germline ends. The chain uses TRBV7-9 and TRBJ1-1; D is ambiguous. The sample comprised blood. This sequence originates from a man aged 25-40 years in good health. CDR3 DNA: TGTGCCAGCAGCTTAGCGGTTGGCGGAGCTGAAGCTTTCTTT. The encoded protein is CASSLAVGGAEAFF.